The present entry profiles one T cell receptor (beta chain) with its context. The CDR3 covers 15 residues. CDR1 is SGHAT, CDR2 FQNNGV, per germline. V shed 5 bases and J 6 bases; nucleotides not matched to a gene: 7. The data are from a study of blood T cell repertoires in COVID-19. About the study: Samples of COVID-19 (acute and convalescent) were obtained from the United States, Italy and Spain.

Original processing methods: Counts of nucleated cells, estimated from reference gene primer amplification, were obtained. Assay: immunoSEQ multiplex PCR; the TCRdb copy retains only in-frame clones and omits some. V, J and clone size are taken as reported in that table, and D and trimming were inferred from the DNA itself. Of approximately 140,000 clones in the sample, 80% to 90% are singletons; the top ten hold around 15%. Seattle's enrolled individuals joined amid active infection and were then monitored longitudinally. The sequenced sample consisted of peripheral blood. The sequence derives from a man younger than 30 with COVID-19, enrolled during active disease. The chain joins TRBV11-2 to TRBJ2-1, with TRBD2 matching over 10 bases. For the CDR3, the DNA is TGTGCCAGCAGCCGGCTAGCGGGAGCCGGCAATGAGCAGTTCTTC. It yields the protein CASSRLAGAGNEQFF.